These T cell receptor beta chains were read from a single sample in a study of glioma-infiltrating T cells after dendritic cell vaccination. TCRdb keeps only in-frame clones here, not all; method: immunoSEQ multiplex PCR. The table has about 90,000 clones, over 80% seen once. The sample in question was blood, obtained after dendritic cell vaccination. The receptors originated from a human donor with glioblastoma. Both conserved end residues are part of each CDR3. The order of the fields is J gene, clone size, V gene, D gene, CDR3 DNA, CDR3 protein. D genes are given only for firm matches. Expanded clones get a size class; other rows say once, few or many, or leave the size out.

TRBJ2-7,medium-sized,TRBV6-1,.,TGTGCCAGCGACTCAGGGGCAGGGCTGAAACACGAGCAGTACTTC,CASDSGAGLKHEQYF
TRBJ1-2,.,TRBV7-3,.,TGTGCCAGCAGCCCTAACGGAGGCGAGAGCTATGGCTACACCTTC,CASSPNGGESYGYTF
TRBJ1-1,.,TRBV19,.,TGTGCCAGTACCAAATTGGCAGGGGAGAACACTGAAGCTTTCTTT,CASTKLAGENTEAFF
TRBJ2-1,.,TRBV2,.,TGTGCCAGCAGGCCCAGATCATACAATGAGCAGTTCTTC,CASRPRSYNEQFF
TRBJ1-1,.,TRBV10-2,.,TGCGCCAGCAGTGAGAACTTTGACAGCGGGATTACTGAAGCTTTCTTT,CASSENFDSGITEAFF
TRBJ2-1,.,TRBV25-1,TRBD2,TGTGCCAGCAGTGAGGGAAGCGGGGGGAGATACTACAATGAGCAGTTCTTC,CASSEGSGGRYYNEQFF
TRBJ1-2,.,TRBV5-1,TRBD1,TGCGCCAGCAGCCAGGGACAGGGGAAGTTTGGCTACACCTTC,CASSQGQGKFGYTF
TRBJ2-7,.,TRBV5-6,.,TGTGCCAGCAGCTTCCTTGGCGGGGCAAACTCCTACGAGCAGTACTTC,CASSFLGGANSYEQYF
TRBJ1-2,.,TRBV4-2,TRBD1,TGTGCCAGCAGCCAAGACGGACAGGAGGGCGAGTATGGCTACACCTTC,CASSQDGQEGEYGYTF
TRBJ2-1,.,TRBV25-1,.,TGTGCCAGCAGTGATCCCACCCCGGGGGGCCTCGTAAATGAGCAGTTCTTC,CASSDPTPGGLVNEQFF
TRBJ1-1,.,TRBV9,.,TGTGCCAGCAGCGTAGAGAATACAGGCGTCTCCAGGGCTTTCTTT,CASSVENTGVSRAFF
TRBJ1-2,few,TRBV6-1,TRBD1,TGTGCCAGCAGTGAACCGGGACAGGGGAGCGGCTACACCTTC,CASSEPGQGSGYTF
TRBJ1-2,.,TRBV19,TRBD1,TGTGCCAGTAGTACTCGGGACAGGGTTGCGGTTGGCTACACCTTC,CASSTRDRVAVGYTF
TRBJ2-2,few,TRBV11-3,.,TGTGCCAGCAGCTTAGATGGGTTTGGTAGCGCGGACACCGGGGAGCTGTTTTTT,CASSLDGFGSADTGELFF
TRBJ2-3,.,TRBV25-1,.,TGTGCCAGCAGTGAATTTCTGGGGAAGGGGGATACGCAGTATTTT,CASSEFLGKGDTQYF
TRBJ2-7,.,TRBV2,TRBD1,TGTGCCAGCAGTGACAACAGGGGTGGCTACGAGCAGTACTTC,CASSDNRGGYEQYF
TRBJ1-3,few,TRBV19,.,TGTGCCAGTAGTAGCGGGATTCTACTCTCTGGAAACACCATATATTTT,CASSSGILLSGNTIYF